The 17 T cell receptor beta chains reported below all come from one sample, sequenced in a study of OX40 agonist ivuxolimab in advanced cancers. Only in-frame clones appear in the TCRdb table, and some are missing; sequencing was by immunoSEQ multiplex PCR. The sample contains some 66,000 clones, 75% to 90% of which appear only once. The starting material was CD4+ or CD8+ T cells sorted from blood, obtained in a trial of the OX40 agonist ivuxolimab. These receptors all stem from an adult with an advanced solid tumor such as melanoma, head and neck, liver or kidney cancer.

This clone was seen only a few times. The gene calls are TRBV19 and TRBJ1-1; D may be TRBD1 (6 bases). The CDR3 is 14 residues long. V was pared by 10 bases and J by 5 bases, with 20 bases between. Germline V gene lookup returns CDR1 LNHDA and CDR2 SQIVND (reference sequence). The DNA of the CDR3 is TGTGCCACCGATAGGACAGCCAGGGGAACTGAAGCTTTCTTT. Translated, it gives CATDRTARGTEAFF.

The CDR3 nucleotides read TGTGCCAGCAGTCCCTTCAGGGGCGGGTACAATGAGCAGTTCTTC. Its protein is CASSPFRGGYNEQFF. This sequence joins TRBV28 and TRBJ2-1; possible D gene TRBD1, 6 bases. Trimming removed 5 bases at V and 4 bases at J, with 15 bases between. The CDR3 is 15 residues long. CDR1 and CDR2 (germline): MDHEN, SYDVKM.

V and J are TRBV7-5 and TRBJ2-5; the tabulated D call, TRBD2, remains unverified against the DNA. TRBV7-5 is tagged as a pseudogene. The CDR3 sequence is 16 residues long. CDR3 sequence (DNA): TGTGTCAGAAGCTTAGGCTTCGGGGGGAGGGTGGAGACCCAGTACTTC. Translation: CVRSLGFGGRVETQYF.

A few counts support this clone. The chain links TRBV20-1 to TRBJ1-1, with D possibly being TRBD1 (5 bases). This CDR3 comprises 10 residues. The germline CDR1 and CDR2 sequences are DFQATT and SNEGSKA (reference sequence). V lost 5 bases, J lost 6 bases, and 7 bases lay in between. CDR3 DNA sequence: TGCAGTGCTGGGGGGGCTGAAGCTTTCTTT. Translating it yields CSAGGAEAFF.

This clone was observed a handful of times. V usage is TRBV7-9 and J usage is TRBJ2-1; weak D call: TRBD1 (6 bases). The CDR3 is 15 residues long. The germline CDR1 and CDR2 sequences are SEHNR and FQNEAQ (reference sequence). Trimming took off 1 base at V and 3 bases at J, with 10 bases between the two ends. The CDR3 is CASSLDGGSYNEQFF. Written as DNA, the CDR3 is TGTGCCAGCAGCTTAGATGGGGGCAGCTACAATGAGCAGTTCTTC.

V gene TRBV7-2 combines with J gene TRBJ2-3, with a tentative D call TRBD2 (5 bases). CDR1 and CDR2 from the germline V gene are SGHTA and FQGNSA. V gave up 1 base and J gave up 4 bases, with 12 bases separating them. The CDR3 spans 15 residues. The CDR3 region has the DNA TGTGCCAGCAGCTTAGTCCCCGTAGCGTCAGATACGCAGTATTTT. Protein sequence: CASSLVPVASDTQYF.

The CDR3 loop reads CASNGQGTDTQYF. The CDR3, as DNA: TGTGCCAGCAATGGACAGGGAACAGATACGCAGTATTTT. V gene TRBV25-1 combines with J gene TRBJ2-3, with 8 bases aligning to TRBD1. Germline loops: CDR1 MGHDK, CDR2 SYGVNS. The CDR3 is 13 amino acids. Unmatched junction bases numbered 3, after V lost 7 bases and J lost 3 bases.

This chain uses TRBV18 with TRBJ2-3, with TRBD1 matching over 7 bases. V trimming: 3 bases; J trimming: 0 bases; junction bases outside the gene matches: 3. The germline gives CDR1 KGHSH, CDR2 LQKENI. There are 15 residues in the CDR3. As DNA, the CDR3 is TGTGCCAGCTCACCCGCCAGGGGGAGCACAGATACGCAGTATTTT. This codes for CASSPARGSTDTQYF.

The chain employs TRBV10-1 and TRBJ2-2; D not resolved. The CDR3 loop spans 13 amino acids. Per germline, CDR1 WNHNN and CDR2 SYGVQD (reference sequence). Trimming took 6 bases from V and 5 from J, leaving 10 bases between them. In DNA, the CDR3 is TGCGCCAGCAGGGACCCTATGACCGGGGAGCTGTTTTTT. Amino acids: CASRDPMTGELFF.

The gene calls are TRBV12-5 and TRBJ2-3; 7 bases are shared with TRBD2. CDR3 size: 14 residues. V shed 4 bases and J 2 bases; nucleotides not matched to a gene: 3. Looked up from germline, CDR1 is LGHNT and CDR2 is FRNRAP. For the CDR3, the DNA is TGTGCTAGTGGTTCCAGCGGGACCACAGATACGCAGTATTTT. The encoded protein is CASGSSGTTDTQYF.

The chain is built from TRBV28 and TRBJ1-2; 9 bases fit TRBD1. Germline assignment: CDR1 MDHEN and CDR2 SYDVKM. The CDR3 has 13 amino acids. Trimming removed 7 bases from V and 4 bases from J; junction bases left unmatched: 4. In DNA, the CDR3 is TGTGCCAGCACGGACAGGGGTGGCTATGGCTACACCTTC. Translated: CASTDRGGYGYTF.

The V and J genes are TRBV5-6 and TRBJ2-7; D not resolved. V was pared by 9 bases and J by 7 bases, with 17 bases between. From germline, CDR1 is SGHDT and CDR2 YYEEEE. This CDR3 is built from 12 residues. The CDR3 sequence: CANQQTPWEQYF. In DNA, the CDR3 is TGTGCCAACCAACAGACGCCGTGGGAGCAGTACTTC.

This sequence joins TRBV7-2 and TRBJ2-3, with 7 bases matching TRBD1. Per the germline V gene, CDR1 is SGHTA and CDR2 is FQGNSA. The CDR3 sequence is 16 residues long. V shed 5 bases, J shed 1 base, and the junction held 9 bases outside the gene matches. CDR3 coding DNA: TGTGCCAGCAGCCGAACAGGGGACGGACGCACAGATACGCAGTATTTT. It encodes CASSRTGDGRTDTQYF.

The chain joins TRBV28 to TRBJ1-2; tentative D call: TRBD1 (6 bases). Between the trimmed V and J ends, which lost 4 bases and 1 base, there was a span of 7 bases. The V gene's germline CDR1 is MDHEN and CDR2 SYDVKM. This CDR3 has 13 residues. CDR3 protein: CASSSQGNYGYTF. The DNA for the CDR3 is TGTGCCAGCAGTTCACAGGGTAACTATGGCTACACCTTC.

The chain combines TRBV9 with TRBJ1-2; 11 nucleotides agree with TRBD1. V trimming: 3 bases; J trimming: 7 bases; junction bases outside the gene matches: 5. This CDR3 contains 14 residues. Germline V gene sequence: CDR1 SGDLS, CDR2 YYNGEE. The CDR3 loop is CASSAGQGALGYTF. The CDR3, as DNA: TGTGCCAGCAGCGCCGGACAGGGGGCACTTGGCTACACCTTC.

The rearrangement uses TRBV6-6 and TRBJ1-1; 7 nucleotides match TRBD1. Germline CDR1 is MNHNY and CDR2 is SVGAGI (reference sequence). V shed 0 bases, J shed 5 bases, and the junction held 6 bases outside the gene matches. The CDR3 contains 15 residues. The CDR3 here is CASSYSKGAGTEAFF. CDR3 coding DNA: TGTGCCAGCAGTTACTCGAAGGGGGCGGGAACTGAAGCTTTCTTT.

On this clone itself: The identical CDR3 is also encoded by other nucleotide sequences in the sample. V gene TRBV7-3 combines with J gene TRBJ2-5, with no clear D. V was clipped by 2 bases and J by 2 bases, with 9 bases between them. CDR3 length: 14 amino acids. Looked up from germline, CDR1 is SGHTA and CDR2 is FQGTGA. The CDR3 coding sequence is TGTGCCAGCAGCTTAGGTGCATCTCAAGAGACCCAGTACTTC. It yields the protein CASSLGASQETQYF. The whole variable domain, filled in from reference TRBV7-3 and TRBJ2-5, reads GAGVSQTPSNKVTEKGKYVELRCDPISGHTALYWYRQSLGQGPEFLIYFQGTGAADDSGLPNDRFFAVRPEGSVSTLKIQRTERGDSAVYLCASSLGASQETQYFGPGTRLLVL.